Each of the 13 T cell receptor beta chains below was sequenced from the same sample in a study of blood T cell repertoires in COVID-19. Produced via immunoSEQ multiplex PCR; TCRdb's table is partial and in-frame only. The sample lists 250,000 to 350,000 clones, approximately 88% occurring once. The sequenced sample was peripheral blood. The origin of the receptors is a woman aged 50 to 60 with active or convalescent COVID-19.

The chain employs TRBV27 and TRBJ2-7, with 11 bases identical to TRBD2. The germline V gene has CDR1 MNHEY and CDR2 SMNVEV (reference sequence). V lost 5 bases and J lost 2; bases outside the gene matches: 5. This CDR3 contains 15 residues. The CDR3 sequence is CASSVSGGAPYEQYF. The CDR3 nucleotides read TGTGCCAGCAGTGTTAGCGGGGGGGCCCCCTACGAGCAGTACTTC.

The V call is TRBV30, the J call TRBJ1-4; no firm D call. CDR3 size: 12 residues. Germline V gives CDR1 GTSNPN, CDR2 SVGIG (reference sequence). V shed 7 bases and J shed 6 bases, with 12 bases lying between them. The CDR3 region has the DNA TGTGCCTCCGCGCCCTCTCATGAAAAACTGTTTTTT. Translating gives CASAPSHEKLFF.

The J gene is TRBJ1-1, the V gene TRBV30, with 12 bases that match TRBD1. This CDR3 is 17 amino acids long. V gave up 1 base and J gave up 4 bases; unmatched junction bases: 10. Germline-derived CDR1 and CDR2 are GTSNPN and SVGIG (reference sequence). CDR3 amino acids: CAWSDRGQGARGTEAFF. The CDR3 nucleotides are TGTGCCTGGAGTGACAGGGGACAGGGGGCGCGGGGCACTGAAGCTTTCTTT.

The CDR3 DNA is TGTGCCAGCAGCGGACAGGGTTCCTACAATGAGCAGTTCTTC. It is translated as CASSGQGSYNEQFF. The chain links TRBV7-8 to TRBJ2-1; TRBD1 matches 8 bases. This CDR3 comprises 14 residues. The germline V gene encodes CDR1 SGHVS and CDR2 FQNEAQ. After removal of 5 bases from V and 1 base from J, the junction contained 1 base not matched to a gene.

The CDR3, as DNA: TGTGCCAGCAGCTCTAGCCCAGGGGTGGATACTGAAGCTTTCTTT. Translated: CASSSSPGVDTEAFF. The V call is TRBV7-2, the J call TRBJ1-1, with D tentatively TRBD1 (6 bases). Germline V gives CDR1 SGHTA, CDR2 FQGNSA. V was pared by 4 bases and J by 5 bases, with 17 bases between. This CDR3 region has 15 residues. The entire variable domain, with the rest obtained from reference TRBV7-2 and TRBJ1-1, is as follows: GAGVSQSPSNKVTEKGKDVELRCDPISGHTALYWYRQSLGQGLEFLIYFQGNSAPDKSGLPSDRFSAERTGGSVSTLTIQRTQQEDSAVYLCASSSSPGVDTEAFFGQGTRLTVV.

The rearrangement joins TRBV28 to TRBJ2-7, with D unresolved. This CDR3 has 13 amino acids. Between the trimmed V and J ends, which lost 4 bases and 3 bases, there was a span of 10 bases. CDR1 is MDHEN and CDR2 is SYDVKM in the germline V gene. The CDR3: CASSSLLLYEQYF. The DNA for the CDR3 is TGTGCCAGCAGTTCTCTCTTACTCTACGAGCAGTACTTC.

CDR3 loop: CASSSSPGTGWVDSYNEQFF. Written as DNA, the CDR3 is TGCGCCAGCAGCTCGAGCCCCGGGACAGGGTGGGTTGATTCCTACAATGAGCAGTTCTTC. The gene calls are TRBV5-1 and TRBJ2-1, with 9 bases identical to TRBD1. Germline assignment: CDR1 SGHRS and CDR2 YFSETQ. V shed 3 bases and J 1 base; nucleotides not matched to a gene: 17. This CDR3 is built from 20 residues.

The rearrangement uses TRBV30 and TRBJ1-1; maybe TRBD1 (6 bases). This CDR3 spans 12 amino acids. Trimming stripped 4 bases from V and 7 bases from J, with 13 bases between. Germline-derived CDR1 and CDR2 are GTSNPN and SVGIG (reference sequence). CDR3 in DNA: TGTGCCTGGACAGGGGACCGGGGTGAAGCTTTCTTT. It translates to CAWTGDRGEAFF.

V is TRBV27 and J is TRBJ2-7; D might be TRBD1 (5 bases). The germline V gene encodes CDR1 MNHEY and CDR2 SMNVEV (reference sequence). V was pared by 4 bases and J by 2 bases, with 12 bases between. The CDR3 is 14 residues long. CDR3 in DNA: TGTGCCAGCAGTTCCAGGGTCCTAACCTACGAGCAGTACTTC. Its translation: CASSSRVLTYEQYF.

The chain joins TRBV5-5 to TRBJ2-2; D is unresolved. The V gene's germline CDR1 is SGHKS and CDR2 YYEKEE (reference sequence). This CDR3 is 19 amino acids long. Between the trimmed V and J ends, which lost 2 bases and 1 base, there was a span of 21 bases. The CDR3 loop reads CASSFRVRWLTENTGELFF. CDR3 coding DNA: TGTGCCAGCAGCTTTAGAGTACGGTGGCTCACAGAGAACACCGGGGAGCTGTTTTTT.

This chain links TRBV5-1 with TRBJ2-2, with D perhaps TRBD2 (5 bases). The CDR3 runs 15 residues. CDR1 and CDR2 (germline): SGHRS, YFSETQ. Trimming cost V 4 bases and J 3 bases, with 13 bases left between them. CDR3 amino acids: CASSTRESYTGELFF. DNA for the CDR3: TGCGCCAGCAGCACCCGGGAATCCTACACCGGGGAGCTGTTTTTT. Filled out from reference TRBV5-1 and TRBJ2-2, the complete variable domain reads KAGVTQTPRYLIKTRGQQVTLSCSPISGHRSVSWYQQTPGQGLQFLFEYFSETQRNKGNFPGRFSGRQFSNSRSEMNVSTLELGDSALYLCASSTRESYTGELFFGEGSRLTVL.

V is TRBV25-1 and J is TRBJ1-4; weak D call: TRBD1 (5 bases). The CDR3 is made up of 13 amino acids. The V gene's germline CDR1 is MGHDK and CDR2 SYGVNS. Trimming left V 1 base short and J 8 bases short, with 8 bases between. The CDR3 bases are TGTGCCAGCAGTGAATTTAGGGGAGAAAAACTGTTTTTT. Its protein is CASSEFRGEKLFF.

The genes are TRBV29-1 and TRBJ2-1; TRBD2 might be the D (5 bases). In germline, CDR1 is SQVTM, CDR2 ANQGSEA. Trimming left V 7 bases short and J 9 bases short, with 22 bases between. The length of the CDR3 is 14 residues. DNA for the CDR3: TGCAGCGGTGCACTGGCGGGTTTAGTTGGTGAGCAGTTCTTC. It translates to CSGALAGLVGEQFF.